Shown below are 18 T cell receptor beta chains from a single sample sequenced in a study of breast tumors, draining lymph nodes, adjacent tissues. Samples came from axillary lymph nodes draining the breast cancer. Via MiXCR, TCRdb re-called the multiplex PCR reads, giving one row per CDR3 protein. Of 200,000 to 300,000 distinct CDR3 sequences in the sample, about 30% were seen once. Sequenced material: axillary lymph node tissue. Source of these receptors: a female donor with breast cancer. Some clones in this sample may be carry-over from other donors' samples.

In its sample, this clonotype was seen many times. The chain employs TRBV20-1 and TRBJ2-5; D is perhaps TRBD1 (5 bases). V was pared by 6 bases and J by 0 bases, with 11 bases between. Per germline, CDR1 DFQATT and CDR2 SNEGSKA (reference sequence). The CDR3 consists of 13 residues. DNA of the CDR3: TGCAGTGCCCTAGGGGCAGACCAAGAGACCCAGTACTTC. Translation gives CSALGADQETQYF.

The chain joins TRBV30 to TRBJ1-1, with 10 positions matching TRBD1. The V segment lost 3 bases and the J segment 3 bases; nucleotides outside the gene matches: 10. The CDR3 consists of 16 residues. Looked up from germline, CDR1 is GTSNPN and CDR2 is SVGIG (reference sequence). CDR3 DNA: TGTGCCTGGAGGAGGAGAGACAGGGGGCATGACACTGAAGCTTTCTTT. Translated, it gives CAWRRRDRGHDTEAFF.

This clonotype was seen repeatedly, ten times or more. The rearrangement uses TRBV4-3 and TRBJ2-2; no firm D call. The CDR3 is 16 amino acids. Germline V gives CDR1 LGHNA, CDR2 YSLEER. The ends were cut back, 1 base at V and 1 base at J, with 10 bases in the middle. CDR3 amino acids: CASSQAPGGNTGELFF. CDR3 coding DNA: TGCGCCAGCAGCCAAGCCCCGGGCGGGAACACCGGGGAGCTGTTTTTT.

This clonotype was recorded at least ten times. The rearrangement links TRBV11-2 to TRBJ1-2; TRBD1 aligns across 11 bases. Germline loops: CDR1 SGHAT, CDR2 FQNNGV. This CDR3 is 15 amino acids long. V was pared by 4 bases and J by 8 bases, with 9 bases of the junction left unmatched. CDR3 loop: CASSSDRGRLGGYTF. As DNA, the CDR3 is TGTGCCAGCAGCTCGGACAGGGGGCGTTTGGGGGGCTACACCTTC. The entire variable domain, with the rest obtained from reference TRBV11-2 and TRBJ1-2, is as follows: EAGVAQSPRYKIIEKRQSVAFWCNPISGHATLYWYQQILGQGPKLLIQFQNNGVVDDSQLPKDRFSAERLKGVDSTLKIQPAKLEDSAVYLCASSSDRGRLGGYTFGSGTRLTVV.

Comments on this clonotype: Because the CDR3 is missing its conserved closing phenylalanine or tryptophan, this is likely a read error. The chain couples TRBV4-1 to TRBJ2-3; 7 bases are shared with TRBD2. CDR3 length: 17 residues. CDR1 is MGHRA, CDR2 YSYEKL, per germline. CDR3 residues: CAISPVEAGVVADTQYS. The CDR3 bases are TGCGCCATCAGCCCAGTTGAGGCGGGAGTGGTAGCGGATACGCAGTATTCT.

This sequence joins TRBV5-1 and TRBJ1-1; 7 positions match TRBD1. Germline CDR1 SGHRS, CDR2 YFSETQ. The CDR3 totals 14 residues. V dropped 7 bases and J dropped 1; count of bases not matched to a gene: 7. This chain's CDR3 is CASSKGAANTEAFF. As DNA, the CDR3 is TGCGCCAGCTCCAAGGGGGCCGCGAACACTGAAGCTTTCTTT.

This clonotype was counted many times. CDR3 amino acids: CASSQDKAGALPYNEQFF. CDR3 coding DNA: TGTGCCAGCAGCCAAGATAAGGCGGGAGCCCTACCTTACAATGAGCAGTTCTTC. The genes are TRBV4-2 and TRBJ2-1, with TRBD2 identical over 7 bases. With V trimmed by 0 bases and J by 4 bases, 12 bases remained unmatched. CDR1 is LGHNA and CDR2 is YNFKEQ in the germline V gene. The CDR3 totals 18 residues.

This clonotype turned up a few times. A much larger clone differs from this one at a single base, so this may be a read error. V is TRBV9 and J is TRBJ2-2; D possibly corresponds to TRBD2 (5 bases). CDR1 SGDLS and CDR2 YYNGEE come from the germline V gene. The CDR3 runs to 15 residues. Here the CDR3 DNA reads TGTGCCGGCAGCCTACGACTCACGGGGACCGGGGAGCTGTTTTTT. Residues: CAGSLRLTGTGELFF.

The V gene is TRBV6-2 or TRBV6-3, the J gene TRBJ2-5; 15 nucleotides line up with TRBD2. CDR1 is MNHEY and CDR2 is SVGEGT in the germline V gene. The CDR3 runs to 19 residues. CDR3 bases: TGTGCTAGAGAATGGGGGACTAGCGGGAGGCCCAGAACCCAAGAGACCCAGTACTTC. Translated: CAREWGTSGRPRTQETQYF.

This clonotype was seen repeatedly, ten times or more. The rearrangement links TRBV6-5 to TRBJ2-7; 11 bases are shared with TRBD2. Trimming at V came to 0 bases and at J to 9 bases, leaving 4 bases not matched to a gene. The CDR3 consists of 14 residues. Germline CDR1 and CDR2: MNHEY and SVGAGI. The CDR3 DNA reads TGTGCCAGCAGTTACTCGACTAGCGGGATTGCGCAGTACTTC. This sequence encodes CASSYSTSGIAQYF.

Turning to this clonotype: This CDR3 fails to terminate in the conserved phenylalanine or tryptophan, so it likely reflects a read error. The chain has TRBV7-8 and TRBJ2-1; D call uncertain. The CDR3 has 17 amino acids. Germline V gives CDR1 SGHVS, CDR2 FQNEAQ. DNA for the CDR3: TGTGCCAGCAGCTTAGTGTCCGCCATCGGCTCCTACAATCAGCAGTTCCTC. Amino acids: CASSLVSAIGSYNQQFL.

This clonotype has ten or more counts. This chain's CDR3 is CASSSYLVRDSYNEQFF. The CDR3 bases are TGTGCCAGCAGTTCGTACCTCGTCAGAGACTCCTACAATGAGCAGTTCTTC. This chain links TRBV12-3 or TRBV12-4 with TRBJ2-1; D uncertain. Trimming pared 4 bases from V and 0 bases from J, leaving 16 bases between. The CDR3 runs to 17 residues.

In this sample, this clonotype turned up many times. The chain joins TRBV5-1 to TRBJ1-2; D is unresolved. The CDR3 runs to 13 residues. The ends were cut back, 4 bases at V and 8 bases at J, with 15 bases in the middle. Per the germline V gene, CDR1 is SGHRS and CDR2 is YFSETQ. The CDR3: CASSPVGVSGYTF. The DNA of the CDR3 is TGCGCCAGCAGCCCGGTCGGGGTTTCAGGCTACACCTTC.

The chain joins TRBV28 to TRBJ2-7; TRBD2 agrees at 8 bases. The V and J ends lost 8 bases and 3 bases, in that order; junction bases with no gene match: 12. The CDR3 sequence is 15 residues long. Germline V gene data show CDR1 as MDHEN and CDR2 as SYDVKM. The CDR3: CASGKGGSGNYEQYF. The CDR3 nucleotides are TGTGCCAGCGGAAAGGGTGGTAGCGGGAACTACGAGCAGTACTTC.

This clonotype was counted at least ten times. This rearrangement joins TRBV2 to TRBJ1-4, with a possible D match to TRBD1 (6 bases). V shed 8 bases and J shed 4 bases, with 17 bases lying between them. The germline gives CDR1 SNHLY, CDR2 FYNNEI. This CDR3 is built from 15 residues. The CDR3 DNA is TGTGCCAGCCGCAAACAGGGAGGGAGTAATGAAAAACTGTTTTTT. This translates into CASRKQGGSNEKLFF.

Of note for this clonotype: A much larger clonotype is one base distant, so this may be a read error. This is likely a read error, given that the CDR3 carries no conserved phenylalanine or tryptophan at its end. CDR3 sequence reads: CASSLYRRDYEQYL. The CDR3 DNA sequence: TGTGCCAGCAGCTTATACAGGAGGGACTACGAGCAGTACCTC. This chain joins TRBV7-2 and TRBJ2-7; tentatively, D is TRBD2 (6 bases). The CDR3 loop spans 14 amino acids. V lost 2 bases, J lost 3 bases, and 11 bases lay in between. Looked up from germline, CDR1 is SGHTA and CDR2 is FQGNSA.

Comment on this clonotype: A much larger clone lies one base from this, so it may be a read error. V and J are TRBV6-1 and TRBJ2-7; TRBD1 might be the D (6 bases). Germline values: CDR1 MNHNS, CDR2 SASEGT. This CDR3 is built from 12 residues. V shed 4 bases and J shed 4 bases, with 8 bases lying between them. DNA of the CDR3: TGTGCCAGCAGTGGGGACATTTACGAGCAGTACTTC. Its protein is CASSGDIYEQYF.

This clonotype appeared many times. This chain joins TRBV19 and TRBJ2-7, with a weak D call TRBD1 (5 bases). The V end lost 0 bases, the J end lost 5 bases, and 11 bases lay between the germline ends. From germline, CDR1 is LNHDA and CDR2 SQIVND (reference sequence). The CDR3 consists of 14 residues. The CDR3 DNA follows: TGTGCCAGTAGTATAGATCCCAGGGCCCACGAGCAGTACTTC. The encoded protein is CASSIDPRAHEQYF. Variable domain in full (rest from reference TRBV19 and TRBJ2-7): DGGITQSPKYLFRKEGQNVTLSCEQNLNHDAMYWYRQDPGQGLRLIYYSQIVNDFQKGDIAEGYSVSREKKESFPLTVTSAQKNPTAFYLCASSIDPRAHEQYFGPGTRLTVT.